The source of this T cell receptor beta chain is a study of blood T cell repertoires in COVID-19. Study at large: COVID-19 samples, acute and convalescent, were from the United States, Italy and Spain. T cells, B-cell-depleted T cells, or PBMCs supplied cDNA or gDNA.

V dropped 7 bases and J dropped 1 base, with 19 bases sitting between them. Germline lookup yields CDR1 MNHNY and CDR2 SVGAGI (reference sequence). This CDR3 spans 16 amino acids. In the study's own analysis: Amplification of reference gene primers provided the estimated nucleated cell counts. Method: immunoSEQ multiplex PCR; TCRdb's copy keeps in-frame clones and lacks some. V and J calls and clone size are those listed in that table; D and trimming were worked out from the DNA. The table lists 180,000 or so clones, around 87% of them singletons. Sequencing was carried out using peripheral blood. This clonotype was obtained from a man aged 35 to 55 with active or convalescent COVID-19. The chain combines TRBV6-6 with TRBJ1-1, with D tentatively TRBD1 (5 bases). CDR3 amino acids: CASTPRRGVRNTEAFF. The CDR3, as DNA: TGTGCCAGCACCCCAAGGAGGGGAGTTCGGAACACTGAAGCTTTCTTT.